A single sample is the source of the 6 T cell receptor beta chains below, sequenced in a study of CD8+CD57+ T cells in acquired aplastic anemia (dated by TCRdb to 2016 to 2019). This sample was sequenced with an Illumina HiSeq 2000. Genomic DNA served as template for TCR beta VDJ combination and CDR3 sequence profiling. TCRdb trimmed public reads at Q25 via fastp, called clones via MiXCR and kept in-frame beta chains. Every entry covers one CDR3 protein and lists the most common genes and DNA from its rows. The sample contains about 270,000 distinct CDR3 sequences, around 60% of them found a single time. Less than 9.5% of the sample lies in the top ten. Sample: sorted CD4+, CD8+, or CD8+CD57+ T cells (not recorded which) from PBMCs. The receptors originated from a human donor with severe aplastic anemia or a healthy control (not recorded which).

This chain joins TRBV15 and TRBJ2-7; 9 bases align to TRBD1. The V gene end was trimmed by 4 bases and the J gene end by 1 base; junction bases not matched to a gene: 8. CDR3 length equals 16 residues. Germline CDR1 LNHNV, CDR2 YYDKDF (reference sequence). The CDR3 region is CATSNLRTGVSYEQYF. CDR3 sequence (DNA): TGTGCCACCAGCAATCTAAGGACAGGGGTTTCCTACGAGCAGTACTTC.

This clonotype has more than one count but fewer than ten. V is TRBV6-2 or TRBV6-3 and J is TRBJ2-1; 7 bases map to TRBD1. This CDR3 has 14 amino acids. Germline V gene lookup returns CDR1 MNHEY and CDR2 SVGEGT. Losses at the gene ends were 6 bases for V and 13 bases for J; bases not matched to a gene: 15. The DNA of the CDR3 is TGTGCCAGCAGAAGGAAGACAGGGCTGAGGGGTCAGTTCTTC. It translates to CASRRKTGLRGQFF.

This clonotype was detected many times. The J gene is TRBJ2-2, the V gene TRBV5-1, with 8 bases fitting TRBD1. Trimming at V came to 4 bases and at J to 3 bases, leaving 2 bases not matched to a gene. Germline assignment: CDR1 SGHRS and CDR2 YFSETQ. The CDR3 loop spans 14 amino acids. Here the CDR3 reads CASSAGGDTGELFF. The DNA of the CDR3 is TGCGCCAGCAGCGCAGGGGGCGACACCGGGGAGCTGTTTTTT.

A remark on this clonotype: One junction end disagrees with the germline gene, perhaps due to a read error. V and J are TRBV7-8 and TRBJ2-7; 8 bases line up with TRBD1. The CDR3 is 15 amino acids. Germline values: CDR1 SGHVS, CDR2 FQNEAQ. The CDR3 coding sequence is TGCGCCAGCAGCCAAGAATACAGGGGGTCCTACGAGCAGTACTTC. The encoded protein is CASSQEYRGSYEQYF. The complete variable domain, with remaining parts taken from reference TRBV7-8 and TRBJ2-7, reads GAGVSQSPRYKVAKRGQDVALRCDPISGHVSLFWYQQALGQGPEFLTYFQNEAQLDKSGLPSDRFFAERPEGSVSTLKIQRTQQEDSAVYLCASSQEYRGSYEQYFGPGTRLTVT.

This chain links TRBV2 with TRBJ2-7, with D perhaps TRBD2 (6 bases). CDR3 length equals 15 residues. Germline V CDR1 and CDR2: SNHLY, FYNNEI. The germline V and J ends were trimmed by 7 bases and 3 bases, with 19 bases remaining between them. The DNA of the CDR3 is TGTGCCAGCACCTCTAGCGTGAGGGGTGACTACGAGCAGTACTTC. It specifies CASTSSVRGDYEQYF.

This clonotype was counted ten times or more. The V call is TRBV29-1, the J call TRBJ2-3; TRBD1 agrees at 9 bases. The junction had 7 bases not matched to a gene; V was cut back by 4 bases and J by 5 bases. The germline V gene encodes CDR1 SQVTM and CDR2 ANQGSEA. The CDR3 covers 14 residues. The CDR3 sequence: CSVASRTGVDTQYF. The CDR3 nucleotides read TGCAGCGTTGCTTCCCGGACAGGGGTAGATACGCAGTATTTT.